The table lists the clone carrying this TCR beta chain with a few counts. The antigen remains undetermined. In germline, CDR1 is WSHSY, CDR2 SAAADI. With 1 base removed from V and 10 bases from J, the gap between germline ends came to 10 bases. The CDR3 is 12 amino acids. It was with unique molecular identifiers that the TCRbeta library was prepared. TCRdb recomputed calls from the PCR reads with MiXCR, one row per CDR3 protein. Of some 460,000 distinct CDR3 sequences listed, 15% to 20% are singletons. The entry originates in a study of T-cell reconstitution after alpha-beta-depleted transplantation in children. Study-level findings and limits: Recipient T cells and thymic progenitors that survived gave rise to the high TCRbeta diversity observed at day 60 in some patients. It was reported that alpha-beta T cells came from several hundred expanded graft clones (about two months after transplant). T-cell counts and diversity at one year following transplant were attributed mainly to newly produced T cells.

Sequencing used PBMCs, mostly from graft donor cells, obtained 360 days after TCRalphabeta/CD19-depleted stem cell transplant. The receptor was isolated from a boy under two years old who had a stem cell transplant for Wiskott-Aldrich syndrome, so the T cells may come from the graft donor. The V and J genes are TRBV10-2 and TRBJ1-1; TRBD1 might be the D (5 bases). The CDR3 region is CASSEWGAAAFF. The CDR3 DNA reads TGCGCCAGCAGTGAGTGGGGCGCCGCAGCTTTCTTT.